A selection of T cell receptor beta chains follows, all from one sample in a study of radiation and T cells in renal cell carcinoma. The method was immunoSEQ multiplex PCR; TCRdb's version includes in-frame clones alone and lacks a portion of them. In the table there are roughly 86,000 clones, about 82% of which are singletons. The sample in question was blood, obtained from a patient whose treatment included radiotherapy and nephrectomy. The receptors stem from a man between 50 and 59 years old with renal cell carcinoma. CDR3s include the opening cysteine and the closing phenylalanine or tryptophan. The D gene is left open where the match is weak. The size entry is marked missing in some rows and otherwise reads once, few, many or a size class.

V	J	D	size	CDR3	DNA
TRBV6-6	TRBJ2-5	.	.	CASSKLAGPQETQYF	TGTGCCAGCAGTAAACTAGCCGGACCCCAAGAGACCCAGTACTTC
TRBV5-1	TRBJ2-3	.	.	CASSLGGQGRDTQYF	TGCGCCAGCAGCTTGGGAGGGCAGGGAAGAGATACGCAGTATTTT
TRBV5-1	TRBJ2-3	TRBD2	.	CASSLAGDGTDTQYF	TGCGCCAGCAGTCTAGCGGGAGACGGGACAGATACGCAGTATTTT
TRBV7-2	TRBJ2-7	TRBD2	.	CASSLDPAGSYEQYF	TGTGCCAGCAGCTTAGACCCAGCGGGGTCATACGAGCAGTACTTC
TRBV19	TRBJ2-7	.	.	CASSIGLGSYEQYF	TGTGCCAGTAGTATAGGACTAGGCTCCTACGAGCAGTACTTC
TRBV7-2	TRBJ2-1	.	.	CASSSNRVGWNEQFF	TGTGCCAGCAGCTCAAACAGGGTCGGGTGGAATGAGCAGTTCTTC
TRBV5-1	TRBJ2-5	TRBD1	.	CASSLGYRGQETQYF	TGCGCCAGCAGCTTGGGGTACAGGGGCCAAGAGACCCAGTACTTC
TRBV19	TRBJ1-2	TRBD1	.	CASSMGDSFYGYTF	TGTGCCAGTAGTATGGGGGACAGCTTCTATGGCTACACCTTC
TRBV5-1	TRBJ1-1	.	.	CASSNPTETEAFF	TGCGCCAGCAGCAACCCGACAGAGACTGAAGCTTTCTTT
TRBV28	TRBJ2-6	.	.	CASSSQLGRNSGANVLTF	TGTGCCAGCAGTTCACAACTGGGCCGTAACTCTGGGGCCAACGTCCTGACTTTC
TRBV13	TRBJ2-1	TRBD2	.	CASSLVSGGAYNEQFF	TGTGCCAGCAGCTTAGTTAGCGGGGGAGCATACAATGAGCAGTTCTTC
TRBV19	TRBJ2-2	.	.	CASSIGAFRKQGKAGELFF	TGTGCCAGTAGTATAGGCGCTTTTAGAAAACAGGGTAAAGCCGGGGAGCTGTTTTTT
TRBV10-3	TRBJ2-3	.	.	CAISPSGSSTDTQYF	TGTGCCATCAGTCCAAGCGGTTCTAGCACAGATACGCAGTATTTT
TRBV7-2	TRBJ2-1	TRBD2	.	CASSWLSGGDMNEQFF	TGTGCCAGCAGCTGGCTTAGCGGGGGGGATATGAATGAGCAGTTCTTC
TRBV10-3	TRBJ2-6	TRBD2	.	CAISVTGLATSGANVLTF	TGTGCCATCAGTGTGACGGGACTAGCGACTTCTGGGGCCAACGTCCTGACTTTC
TRBV27	TRBJ1-4	.	.	CASSFRGATNEKLFF	TGTGCCAGCAGTTTTAGAGGGGCGACTAATGAAAAACTGTTTTTT
TRBV27	TRBJ2-2	.	.	CASSLWAGFSAGELFF	TGTGCCAGCAGTTTATGGGCAGGGTTTAGCGCCGGGGAGCTGTTTTTT
TRBV6-1	TRBJ2-7	TRBD1	once	CASNRGQGETYEQYF	TGTGCCAGCAATAGGGGACAGGGAGAAACCTACGAGCAGTACTTC
TRBV6-5	TRBJ2-1	.	.	CASLRSGGNEQFF	TGTGCCAGCTTAAGGAGTGGCGGCAATGAGCAGTTCTTC
TRBV13	TRBJ2-5	TRBD1	.	CASSNRDRGVKTQYF	TGTGCCAGCAGCAACCGGGACAGGGGCGTGAAGACCCAGTACTTC
TRBV13	TRBJ2-7	.	.	CASSLGAALTREQYF	TGTGCCAGCAGCTTAGGGGCTGCTTTAACGCGGGAGCAGTACTTC
TRBV9	TRBJ2-7	TRBD1	.	CASSKGTGGSYEQYF	TGTGCCAGCAGTAAAGGGACAGGGGGCTCCTACGAGCAGTACTTC
TRBV2	TRBJ1-1	.	many	CASSVGEAFF	TGTGCCAGCAGTGTAGGGGAAGCTTTCTTT
TRBV5-1	TRBJ1-2	.	.	CASSLAGQGLIYGYTF	TGCGCCAGCAGCTTGGCTGGCCAGGGGTTAATCTATGGCTACACCTTC
TRBV5-1	TRBJ2-5	TRBD1	.	CASSLEGQGETQYF	TGCGCCAGCAGCTTGGAGGGACAGGGGGAGACCCAGTACTTC